This T cell receptor beta chain was recovered during a study of T-cell memory formation after mild COVID-19 (dated by TCRdb to the early 2020s). Context from the whole study: TCR sequence clusters from the two donors were largely donor specific. Longitudinal TCRalpha and TCRbeta repertoire sequencing tracked T-cell clones expanding and contracting after mild COVID-19 in two donors. The cohort comprised two young, previously healthy adult volunteers, one female and one male. General findings and caveats noted by the study authors: Balanced CD4/CD8 phenotypes were observed for clones contracting from day 15 to 85, whereas a bias towards CD4+ was observed for a second wave of clones expanding from day 15 to 37. Some responding clones were detected in pre-infection memory, suggesting pre-existing cross-reactive memory T cells joined the SARS-CoV-2 response. Only a couple of mild cases were covered by the study, and larger cohorts that include severe cases with pre-infection samples were considered necessary. Contracting CD4+ clones were located mainly in the CM and EM memory subsets, whereas CD8+ clones were found to be enriched in EMRA. The second-wave clones that peaked on day 37 were not confirmed to be SARS-CoV-2 specific.

The run used an Illumina NovaSeq 6000. TCRalpha and TCRbeta cDNA libraries were constructed by 5'RACE with constant-segment primers, with sample barcodes and unique molecular identifiers being introduced. Trizol reagent was used to extract RNA from every sample. Library amplification was performed in two PCR steps, and a second sample barcode and Illumina TruSeq adapters were introduced in the second step. Sequencing of the libraries was done on an Illumina NovaSeq, producing 2 x 150 bp paired-end reads. Per the original workflow: Demultiplexing of reads and collapsing into UMI-guided consensus sequences were performed with migec v1.2.7. Using mixcr v2.1.11, UMI consensuses were aligned to TRA and TRB V and J templates and then assembled into clonotypes. Clonotypes were classified as expanded or contracted when called significant by both edgeR and NoisET, with noise models trained on biological replicates. For edgeR calls, the cutoffs were a false discovery rate-adjusted p below 0.01 and a log2 fold-change threshold of 1. As an exploratory analysis of dynamics, max-normalized trajectories of the 1000 most abundant clonotypes were examined by PCA with hierarchical clustering. Each responding clone was given a CD4 or CD8 phenotype based on the CD4+ and CD8+ repertoires, which had been sequenced separately. Using fastp at Q25 and MiXCR, TCRdb reprocessed the public reads and kept productive beta chains. CDR3 protein sequences are deduplicated, and each keeps its most common genes and DNA. Clone size and V and J calls follow TCRdb, not the original study. This sample has fewer than 450,000 distinct CDR3 sequences in its table, and more than 20% of those were observed once. The ten largest clones capture roughly 8.9% of the sample.

The sample holds a few counts of this clonotype. The antigen this receptor binds is unknown. Per-nucleotide qualities are absent, and no much larger clonotype sits a single base away. The CDR3 covers 13 residues, taking in both the cysteine and the phenylalanine. The only DNA kept is the CDR3, 39 bases in frame from the first base. CDR1 SNHLY and CDR2 FYNNEI are derived from the germline V gene. V gives up 6 bases and J gives up 10 bases, and the segment between their germline ends measures 18 bases. Ficoll-Paque density gradient centrifugation was the method used to isolate PBMCs. The sequence derives from an adult woman who had mild COVID-19 (a few samples of this study predate the infection). The sample titles of this study are shuffled in the database, so cell type and time point are left out; the donor was told from shared clones. The chain is assembled from TRBV2 and TRBJ1-1, and TRBD1 may be the D gene, going by 5 matching bases. The source material was PBMCs or a T cell subset sorted from them (not recorded which). The CDR3 has the sequence CASRSTGVGVAFF. The DNA reads as follows: TGTGCCAGCAGATCAACAGGCGTAGGGGTAGCTTTCTTT.